The rows below give T cell receptor beta chains drawn from one sample of a study of cytotoxic CD8 clonotypes in ibrutinib-treated CLL. Produced via immunoSEQ multiplex PCR; TCRdb's table is partial and in-frame only. The repertoire holds about 140,000 clones, 91% seen once, with 10% to 12% in the top ten. The sample was PBMCs, taken after 12 months of ibrutinib treatment. Receptors originate from a human donor with chronic lymphocytic leukemia. Both conserved end residues are part of each CDR3. The D gene is left open where the match is weak. Clone size appears in some rows only: once, few, many, or a class for an expanded clone.

v_call	d_call	j_call	clone_size	cdr3_nt	cdr3_aa
TRBV12-5	.	TRBJ1-3	.	TGTGCTAGTGGTTTGTCCAGCCCCTCTGGAAACACCATATATTTT	CASGLSSPSGNTIYF
TRBV28	.	TRBJ2-1	.	TGTGCCAGCAGTTTAGTTCGGAATGAGCAGTTCTTC	CASSLVRNEQFF
TRBV5-1	TRBD1	TRBJ2-7	once	TGCGCCAGCGGACGCGAGGGACAGGGCCCCGAGCAGTACTTC	CASGREGQGPEQYF
TRBV18	.	TRBJ2-1	.	TGTGCCAGCTCACCCCCGGGGTCGGATGAGCAGTTCTTC	CASSPPGSDEQFF
TRBV12-1	.	TRBJ2-5	.	TGTGCCAGCAGGTTCATCCCCCAACACCTCAATCCAGAGACCCAGTACTTC	CASRFIPQHLNPETQYF
TRBV19	.	TRBJ2-7	.	TGTGCCAGTAGTATAGGGCTAGGCCCCTACGAGCAGTACTTC	CASSIGLGPYEQYF
TRBV5-1	TRBD2	TRBJ2-4	.	TGCGCCAGCAGCTTGGAGGCTAGCGGAGACATTCAGTACTTC	CASSLEASGDIQYF
TRBV10-3	TRBD2	TRBJ2-7	once	TGTGCCATCAGTGACGATAGCGGGGAGAGGGTCTACGAGCAGTACTTC	CAISDDSGERVYEQYF
TRBV7-2	.	TRBJ2-3	.	TGTGCCAGCAGCTTCGGCGGAAGCGGAGGGAGGAGCACAGATACGCAGTATTTT	CASSFGGSGGRSTDTQYF
TRBV9	TRBD1	TRBJ2-7	.	TGTGCCAGCAGCGGTAGACAGGGGGCTTTCGGAGAGCAGTACTTC	CASSGRQGAFGEQYF
TRBV7-2	TRBD1	TRBJ2-4	.	TGTGCCAGCAGCTCGACAGGGGGAGGCATTCAGTACTTC	CASSSTGGGIQYF
TRBV7-8	.	TRBJ2-1	.	TGTGCCAGCAGCTTAAACAGCCTCTACAATGAGCAGTTCTTC	CASSLNSLYNEQFF
TRBV5-1	.	TRBJ1-1	.	TGCGCCAGCAGCTTGGTGGGGGGCGACGGCACTGAAGCTTTCTTT	CASSLVGGDGTEAFF
TRBV7-9	.	TRBJ1-2	.	TGTGCCAGCAGCGCCCCGTCGGGTCCATCTTGGGGCTACACCTTC	CASSAPSGPSWGYTF
TRBV7-2	.	TRBJ1-3	.	TGTGCCAGCAGGGGTTGGGACTCTGGAAACACCATATATTTT	CASRGWDSGNTIYF
TRBV28	TRBD1	TRBJ1-2	.	TGTGCCAGCAGTTTAGGGACAGGGTTGGCCTATGGCTACACCTTC	CASSLGTGLAYGYTF
TRBV7-9	.	TRBJ2-5	.	TGTGCCAGCACGCCAGGGCCTGGAGTTCGGGAGACCCAGTACTTC	CASTPGPGVRETQYF
TRBV18	.	TRBJ1-1	.	TGTGCCAGCTCACCACCTTCAGGGGCCGTCACTGAAGCTTTCTTT	CASSPPSGAVTEAFF
TRBV13	.	TRBJ1-5	.	TGTGCCAGCAGCGAATTGCAGGGCCAACCTTTCAATCAGCCCCAGCATTTT	CASSELQGQPFNQPQHF
TRBV15	TRBD2	TRBJ2-3	.	TGTGCCACCAGCATAGCGGGAGTAAAGTCAGATACGCAGTATTTT	CATSIAGVKSDTQYF
TRBV5-3	.	TRBJ2-2	.	TGTGCCAGAAGCGGCGACACGAAATCGAACACCGGGGAGCTGTTTTTT	CARSGDTKSNTGELFF